What follows are 12 T cell receptor beta chains derived from one specimen sequenced in a study of CD8+ T cells in alopecia areata. Treatment of the sample: oral pan-JAK inhibitor, 5-10 mg twice daily. Lesional scalp tissue (obtained by punch biopsy) and peripheral blood were collected from alopecia areata patients. Sequencing relied on a cDNA template that was reverse transcribed from extracted RNA. Produced via immunoSEQ multiplex PCR; TCRdb's table is partial and in-frame only. The table has around 1,300 clones, roughly 77% seen once. Sample: skin, taken at week 24, from a patient treated with tofacitinib. The receptors come from a human donor with alopecia areata.

The V gene is TRBV30, the J gene TRBJ2-5; D not certain. Trimming left V 3 bases short and J 1 base short, with 12 bases between. CDR1 is GTSNPN, CDR2 SVGIG, per germline (reference sequence). The CDR3 consists of 14 residues. The CDR3 reads CAWSASRIQETQYF. The CDR3 DNA is TGTGCCTGGAGCGCTTCCCGAATCCAAGAGACCCAGTACTTC.

This chain uses TRBV2 with TRBJ2-5; TRBD1 aligns across 7 bases. The V gene's germline CDR1 is SNHLY and CDR2 FYNNEI. With V trimmed by 6 bases and J by 6 bases, 10 bases remained unmatched. The CDR3 runs to 14 residues. The chain's CDR3 is CASREHRGKKTQYF. For the CDR3, the DNA is TGTGCCAGCAGGGAACACAGGGGCAAGAAGACCCAGTACTTC.

The rearrangement joins TRBV29-1 to TRBJ1-4; no reliable D call. From germline, CDR1 is SQVTM and CDR2 ANQGSEA. The germline V and J ends were trimmed by 5 bases and 6 bases, with 7 bases remaining between them. The CDR3 runs 11 residues. CDR3 DNA: TGCAGCGTTAGCAATGATGAAAAACTGTTTTTT. As protein: CSVSNDEKLFF. Full variable domain (missing parts from reference TRBV29-1 and TRBJ1-4): SAVISQKPSRDICQRGTSLTIQCQVDSQVTMMFWYRQQPGQSLTLIATANQGSEATYESGFVIDKFPISRPNLTFSTLTVSNMSPEDSSIYLCSVSNDEKLFFGSGTQLSVL.

In nucleotides, the CDR3 is TGCAGCGTTGTTCTAGGTGGCGTAGCCAAAAACATTCAGTACTTC. It specifies CSVVLGGVAKNIQYF. J is TRBJ2-4 and V is TRBV29-1; no firm D call. V was trimmed by 4 bases and J by 0 bases, leaving 13 bases between them. Germline CDR1 reads SQVTM; CDR2 reads ANQGSEA. The CDR3 loop spans 15 amino acids. Variable domain in full (rest from reference TRBV29-1 and TRBJ2-4): SAVISQKPSRDICQRGTSLTIQCQVDSQVTMMFWYRQQPGQSLTLIATANQGSEATYESGFVIDKFPISRPNLTFSTLTVSNMSPEDSSIYLCSVVLGGVAKNIQYFGAGTRLSVL.

This sequence joins TRBV6-6 and TRBJ1-6; D unclear. Trimming cost V 7 bases and J 7 bases, with 11 bases left between them. The CDR3 has 13 amino acids. Germline-derived CDR1 and CDR2 are MNHNY and SVGAGI (reference sequence). The CDR3 loop reads CASIKSTNSPLHF. As DNA, the CDR3 is TGTGCCAGCATAAAGTCCACAAATTCACCCCTCCACTTT.

J is TRBJ2-1 and V is TRBV11-2; a weak D match, TRBD2 (7 bases). Germline CDR1 SGHAT, CDR2 FQNNGV. The V and J ends lost 5 bases and 1 base respectively, with 15 bases between them. This CDR3 region has 16 residues. The CDR3 here is CASSQGGEGSYNEQFF. The DNA of the CDR3 is TGTGCCAGCAGCCAAGGGGGGGAGGGTTCCTACAATGAGCAGTTCTTC.

The V and J genes are TRBV6-1 and TRBJ2-5; possibly TRBD1 for D (5 bases). The end of the DNA aligns better with TRBJ2-7, so the J call may be wrong. The CDR3 covers 13 residues. The germline V gene encodes CDR1 MNHNS and CDR2 SASEGT. The CDR3 sequence is CASIRQGDYEQYF. The CDR3 nucleotides read TGTGCCAGCATCCGGCAAGGGGACTACGAGCAGTACTTC.

This chain joins TRBV5-6 and TRBJ1-6; 7 bases map to TRBD1. CDR1 and CDR2 (germline): SGHDT, YYEEEE. The CDR3 length is 18 residues. The V segment lost 2 bases and the J segment 4 bases; nucleotides outside the gene matches: 12. The CDR3, as DNA: TGTGCCAGCAGCTTATCAGGGGGACTTTTTCGATATAATTCACCCCTCCACTTT. Translated, it gives CASSLSGGLFRYNSPLHF. Based on the CDR3 plus reference TRBV5-6 and TRBJ1-6, the full variable domain is DAGVTQSPTHLIKTRGQQVTLRCSPKSGHDTVSWYQQALGQGPQFIFQYYEEEERQRGNFPDRFSGHQFPNYSSELNVNALLLGDSALYLCASSLSGGLFRYNSPLHFGNGTRLTVT.

As concerns this clone: At one end the junction does not follow the germline gene, possibly because of a read error. The chain recombines TRBV5-1 with TRBJ2-2, with D tentatively TRBD1 (5 bases). The CDR3 consists of 15 residues. Per the germline V gene, CDR1 is SGHRS and CDR2 is YFSETQ. This CDR3 reads CASSLDPGNNGELFF. The CDR3 DNA follows: TGCGCCAGCAGCTTAGATCCAGGGAACAACGGGGAGCTGTTTTTT.

The V call is TRBV7-3, the J call TRBJ2-7; TRBD2 aligns across 8 bases. Unmatched junction bases numbered 2, after V lost 2 bases and J lost 2 bases. Germline loops: CDR1 SGHTA, CDR2 FQGTGA. CDR3 length: 14 residues. The DNA for the CDR3 is TGTGCCAGCAGCTTACACGGGGGGGCCTACGAGCAGTACTTC. Translation gives CASSLHGGAYEQYF.

V and J are TRBV7-6 and TRBJ2-3; D remains ambiguous. Deletions cut 0 bases from V and 7 bases from J, with 11 bases between. Germline values: CDR1 SGHVS, CDR2 FNYEAQ. The CDR3 covers 14 residues. The CDR3 loop is CASSLAGPFNTQYF. In DNA form, the CDR3 reads TGTGCCAGCAGCTTAGCGGGTCCCTTCAATACGCAGTATTTT.

V usage is TRBV7-2 and J usage is TRBJ2-7, with D perhaps assigned TRBD1 or TRBD2 (6 bases each). The CDR3 covers 15 residues. V lost 0 bases, J lost 2 bases, and 11 bases lay in between. Germline V gene lookup returns CDR1 SGHTA and CDR2 FQGNSA. The CDR3 region is CASSLAGGSAYEQYF. The CDR3 DNA is TGTGCCAGCAGCTTAGCGGGGGGCTCTGCCTACGAGCAGTACTTC.